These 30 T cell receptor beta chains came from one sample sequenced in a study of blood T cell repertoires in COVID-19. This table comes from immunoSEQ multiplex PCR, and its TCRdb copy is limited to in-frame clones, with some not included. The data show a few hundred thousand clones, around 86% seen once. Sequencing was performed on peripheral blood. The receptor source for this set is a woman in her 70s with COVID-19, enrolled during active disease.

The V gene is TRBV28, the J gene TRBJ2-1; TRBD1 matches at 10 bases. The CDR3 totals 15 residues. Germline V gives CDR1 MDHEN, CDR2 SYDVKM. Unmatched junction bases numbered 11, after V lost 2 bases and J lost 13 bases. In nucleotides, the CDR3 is TGTGCCAGCAGTTTAGAGGGACAGGGGCGGGGGGAACAGTTCTTC. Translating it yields CASSLEGQGRGEQFF. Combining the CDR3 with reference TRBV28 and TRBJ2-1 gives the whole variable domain DVKVTQSSRYLVKRTGEKVFLECVQDMDHENMFWYRQDPGLGLRLIYFSYDVKMKEKGDIPEGYSVSREKKERFSLILESASTNQTSMYLCASSLEGQGRGEQFFGPGTRLTVL.

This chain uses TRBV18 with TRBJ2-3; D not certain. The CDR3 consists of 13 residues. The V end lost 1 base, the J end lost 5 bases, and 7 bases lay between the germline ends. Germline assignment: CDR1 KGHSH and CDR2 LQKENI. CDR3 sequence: CASSPLEKDTQYF. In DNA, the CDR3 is TGTGCCAGCTCACCACTTGAGAAAGATACGCAGTATTTT.

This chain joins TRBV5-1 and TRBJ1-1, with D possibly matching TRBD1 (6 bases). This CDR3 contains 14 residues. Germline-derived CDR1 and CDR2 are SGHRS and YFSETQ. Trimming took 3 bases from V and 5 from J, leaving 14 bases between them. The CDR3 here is CASSSGTQGTEAFF. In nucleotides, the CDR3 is TGCGCCAGCAGCTCCGGGACCCAGGGGACTGAAGCTTTCTTT.

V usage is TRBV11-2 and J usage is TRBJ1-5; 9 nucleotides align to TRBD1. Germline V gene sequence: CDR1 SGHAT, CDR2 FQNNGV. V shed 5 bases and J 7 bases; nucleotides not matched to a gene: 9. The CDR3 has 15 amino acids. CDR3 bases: TGTGCCAGCAGCCCGACGACAGGGGGATACCAGCCCCAGCATTTT. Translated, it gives CASSPTTGGYQPQHF.

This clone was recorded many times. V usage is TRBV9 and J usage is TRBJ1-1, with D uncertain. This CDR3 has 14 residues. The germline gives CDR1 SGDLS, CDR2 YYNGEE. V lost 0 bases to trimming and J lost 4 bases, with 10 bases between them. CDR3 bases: TGTGCCAGCAGCGTAGCAAGTGCGGGCACTGAAGCTTTCTTT. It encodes CASSVASAGTEAFF.

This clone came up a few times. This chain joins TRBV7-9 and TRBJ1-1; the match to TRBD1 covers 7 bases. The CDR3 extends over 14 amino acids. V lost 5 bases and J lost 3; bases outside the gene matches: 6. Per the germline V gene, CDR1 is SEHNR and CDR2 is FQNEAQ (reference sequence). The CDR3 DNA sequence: TGTGCCAGCAGCCGAGAGGGGGCCCACACTGAAGCTTTCTTT. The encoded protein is CASSREGAHTEAFF.

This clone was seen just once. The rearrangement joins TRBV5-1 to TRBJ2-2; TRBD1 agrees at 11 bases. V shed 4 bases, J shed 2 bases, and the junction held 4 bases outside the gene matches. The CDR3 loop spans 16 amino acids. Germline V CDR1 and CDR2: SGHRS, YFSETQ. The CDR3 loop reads CASSPGTGGNTGELFF. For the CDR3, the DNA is TGCGCCAGCAGCCCTGGGACAGGGGGTAACACCGGGGAGCTGTTTTTT.

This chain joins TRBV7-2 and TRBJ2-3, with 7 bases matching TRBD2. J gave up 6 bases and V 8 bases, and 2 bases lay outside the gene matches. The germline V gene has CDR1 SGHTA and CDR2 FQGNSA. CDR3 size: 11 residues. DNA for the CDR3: TGTGCCAGCGGGGGAGGGGATACGCAGTATTTT. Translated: CASGGGDTQYF.

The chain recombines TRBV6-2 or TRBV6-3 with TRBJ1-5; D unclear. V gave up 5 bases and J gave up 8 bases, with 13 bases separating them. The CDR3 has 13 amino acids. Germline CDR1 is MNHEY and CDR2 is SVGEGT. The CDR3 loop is CASSDTGGKPQHF. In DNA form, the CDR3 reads TGTGCCAGCAGTGACACCGGTGGTAAGCCCCAGCATTTT.

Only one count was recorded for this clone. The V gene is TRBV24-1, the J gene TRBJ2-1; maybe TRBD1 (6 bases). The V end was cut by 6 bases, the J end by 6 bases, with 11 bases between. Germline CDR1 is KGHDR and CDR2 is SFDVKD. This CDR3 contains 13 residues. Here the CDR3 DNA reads TGTGCCACCAGTATCCCAGGGGTCAATGAGCAGTTCTTC. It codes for CATSIPGVNEQFF.

The CDR3 loop reads CASSLAGTSFNEQFF. In nucleotides, the CDR3 is TGTGCCAGCAGCTTAGCCGGGACTAGCTTCAATGAGCAGTTCTTC. The gene calls are TRBV11-3 and TRBJ2-1; TRBD2 matches at 9 bases. CDR3 length: 15 residues. The trim removed 1 base at V and 6 bases at J, leaving 4 bases unmatched. Germline CDR1 and CDR2: SGHNT and YENEEA.

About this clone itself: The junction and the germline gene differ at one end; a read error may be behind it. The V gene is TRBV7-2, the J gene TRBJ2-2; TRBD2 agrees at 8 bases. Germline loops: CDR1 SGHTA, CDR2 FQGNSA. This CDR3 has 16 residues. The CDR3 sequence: CASTLEPGGHTGELFF. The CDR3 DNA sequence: TGTGCCAGCACCTTAGAACCGGGAGGGCACACCGGGGAGCTGTTTTTT.

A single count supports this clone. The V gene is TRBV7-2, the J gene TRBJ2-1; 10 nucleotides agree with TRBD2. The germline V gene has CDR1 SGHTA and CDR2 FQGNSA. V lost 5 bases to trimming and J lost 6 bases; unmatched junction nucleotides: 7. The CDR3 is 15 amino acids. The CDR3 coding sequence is TGTGCCAGCAGCCCCAGCGGGAGGGCCCTCAATGAGCAGTTCTTC. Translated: CASSPSGRALNEQFF. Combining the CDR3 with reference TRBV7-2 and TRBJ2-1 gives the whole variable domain GAGVSQSPSNKVTEKGKDVELRCDPISGHTALYWYRQSLGQGLEFLIYFQGNSAPDKSGLPSDRFSAERTGGSVSTLTIQRTQQEDSAVYLCASSPSGRALNEQFFGPGTRLTVL.

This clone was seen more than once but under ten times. The CDR3 loop is CASSLIAGAYNEQFF. For the CDR3, the DNA is TGTGCCAGCAGTTTGATAGCGGGAGCCTACAATGAGCAGTTCTTC. The gene calls are TRBV28 and TRBJ2-1; 9 bases align to TRBD2. CDR3 length equals 15 residues. From germline, CDR1 is MDHEN and CDR2 SYDVKM. Germline trimming cut 3 bases from V and 2 bases from J; bases unmatched to any gene: 2.

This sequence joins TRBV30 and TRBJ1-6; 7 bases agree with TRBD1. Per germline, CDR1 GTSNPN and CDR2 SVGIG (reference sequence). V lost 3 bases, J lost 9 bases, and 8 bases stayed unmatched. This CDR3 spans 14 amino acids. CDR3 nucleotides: TGTGCCTGGAGAGGGGACAGTAGCAGTTCACCCCTCCACTTT. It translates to CAWRGDSSSSPLHF. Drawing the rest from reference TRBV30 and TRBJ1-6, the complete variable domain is SQTIHQWPATLVQPVGSPLSLECTVEGTSNPNLYWYRQAAGRGLQLLFYSVGIGQISSEVPQNLSASRPQDRQFILSSKKLLLSDSGFYLCAWRGDSSSSPLHFGNGTRLTVT.

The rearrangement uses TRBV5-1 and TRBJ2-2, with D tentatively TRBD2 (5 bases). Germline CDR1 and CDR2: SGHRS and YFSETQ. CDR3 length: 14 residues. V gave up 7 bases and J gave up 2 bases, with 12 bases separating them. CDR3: CASVGLYNTGELFF. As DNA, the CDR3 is TGCGCCAGCGTCGGACTGTACAACACCGGGGAGCTGTTTTTT.

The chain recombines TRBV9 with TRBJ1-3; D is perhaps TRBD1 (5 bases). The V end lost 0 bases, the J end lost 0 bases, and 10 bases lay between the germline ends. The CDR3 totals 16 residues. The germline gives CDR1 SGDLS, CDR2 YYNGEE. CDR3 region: CASSVANQGSGNTIYF. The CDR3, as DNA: TGTGCCAGCAGCGTAGCTAACCAGGGCTCTGGAAACACCATATATTTT.

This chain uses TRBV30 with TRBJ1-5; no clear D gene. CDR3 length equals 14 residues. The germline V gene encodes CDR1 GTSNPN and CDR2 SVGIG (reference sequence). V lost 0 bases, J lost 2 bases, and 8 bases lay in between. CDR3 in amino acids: CAWSVGRGNQPQHF. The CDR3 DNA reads TGTGCCTGGAGTGTAGGGCGGGGCAATCAGCCCCAGCATTTT. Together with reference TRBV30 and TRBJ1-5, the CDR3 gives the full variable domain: SQTIHQWPATLVQPVGSPLSLECTVEGTSNPNLYWYRQAAGRGLQLLFYSVGIGQISSEVPQNLSASRPQDRQFILSSKKLLLSDSGFYLCAWSVGRGNQPQHFGDGTRLSIL.

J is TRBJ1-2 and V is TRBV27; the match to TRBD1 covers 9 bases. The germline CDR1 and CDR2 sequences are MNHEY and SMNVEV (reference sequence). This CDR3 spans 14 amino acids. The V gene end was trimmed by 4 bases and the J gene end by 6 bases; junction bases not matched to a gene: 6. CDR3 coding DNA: TGTGCCAGCAGTTCCACCGGGACAGGGAATGGCTACACCTTC. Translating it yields CASSSTGTGNGYTF.

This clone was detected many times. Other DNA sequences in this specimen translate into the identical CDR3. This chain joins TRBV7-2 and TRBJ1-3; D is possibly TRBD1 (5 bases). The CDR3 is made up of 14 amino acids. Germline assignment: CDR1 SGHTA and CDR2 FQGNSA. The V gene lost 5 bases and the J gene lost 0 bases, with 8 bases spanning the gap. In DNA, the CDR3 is TGTGCCAGCAGCCCTGGACACTCTGGAAACACCATATATTTT. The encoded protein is CASSPGHSGNTIYF.

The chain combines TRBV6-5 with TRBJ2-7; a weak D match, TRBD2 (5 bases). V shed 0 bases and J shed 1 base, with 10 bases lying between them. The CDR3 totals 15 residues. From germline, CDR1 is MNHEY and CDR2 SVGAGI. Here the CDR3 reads CASSYSRDFSYEQYF. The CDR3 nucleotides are TGTGCCAGCAGTTACTCCCGGGATTTTTCCTACGAGCAGTACTTC.

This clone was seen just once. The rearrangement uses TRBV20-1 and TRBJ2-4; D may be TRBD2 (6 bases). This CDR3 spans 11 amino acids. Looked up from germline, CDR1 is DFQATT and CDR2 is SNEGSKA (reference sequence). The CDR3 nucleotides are TGCGCAGGGAGGGCCAAAAACATTCAGTACTTC. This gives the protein CAGRAKNIQYF.

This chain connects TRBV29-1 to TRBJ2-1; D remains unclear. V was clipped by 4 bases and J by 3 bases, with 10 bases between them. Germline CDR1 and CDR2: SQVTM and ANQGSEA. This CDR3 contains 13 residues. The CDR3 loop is CSVAVANYNEQFF. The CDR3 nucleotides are TGCAGCGTTGCGGTAGCTAACTACAATGAGCAGTTCTTC.

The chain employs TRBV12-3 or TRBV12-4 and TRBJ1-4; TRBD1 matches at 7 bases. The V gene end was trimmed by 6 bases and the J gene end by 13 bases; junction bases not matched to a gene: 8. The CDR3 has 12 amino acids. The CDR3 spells CASSPDRKRLFF. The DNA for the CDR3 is TGTGCCAGCAGCCCGGACAGGAAAAGACTGTTTTTT.

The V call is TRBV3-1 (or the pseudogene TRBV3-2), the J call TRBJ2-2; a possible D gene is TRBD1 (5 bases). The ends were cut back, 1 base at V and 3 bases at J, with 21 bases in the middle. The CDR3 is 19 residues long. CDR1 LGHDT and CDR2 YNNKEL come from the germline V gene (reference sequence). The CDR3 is CASSQVSRRTFRDTGELFF. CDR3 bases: TGTGCCAGCAGCCAAGTATCAAGAAGGACCTTCAGGGACACCGGGGAGCTGTTTTTT.

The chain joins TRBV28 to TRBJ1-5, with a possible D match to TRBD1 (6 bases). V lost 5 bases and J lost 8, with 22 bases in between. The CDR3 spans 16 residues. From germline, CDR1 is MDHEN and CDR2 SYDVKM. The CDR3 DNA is TGTGCCAGCAGTGAAACTGTCGGGGGGCGAGGTAAGCCCCAGCATTTT. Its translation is CASSETVGGRGKPQHF.

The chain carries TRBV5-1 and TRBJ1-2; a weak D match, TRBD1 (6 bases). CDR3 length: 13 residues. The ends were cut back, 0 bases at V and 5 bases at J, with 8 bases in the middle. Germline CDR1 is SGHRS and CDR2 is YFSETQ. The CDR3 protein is CASSLGTAYGYTF. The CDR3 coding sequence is TGCGCCAGCAGCTTGGGGACAGCGTATGGCTACACCTTC. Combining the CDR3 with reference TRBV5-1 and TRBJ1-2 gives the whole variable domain KAGVTQTPRYLIKTRGQQVTLSCSPISGHRSVSWYQQTPGQGLQFLFEYFSETQRNKGNFPGRFSGRQFSNSRSEMNVSTLELGDSALYLCASSLGTAYGYTFGSGTRLTVV.

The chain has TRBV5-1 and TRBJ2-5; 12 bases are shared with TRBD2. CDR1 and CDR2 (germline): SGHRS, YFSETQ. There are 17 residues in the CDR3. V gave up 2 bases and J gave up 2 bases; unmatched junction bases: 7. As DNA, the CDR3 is TGCGCCAGCAGCTTCGGGCTAGCGGGAGGGCTTCAAGAGACCCAGTACTTC. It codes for CASSFGLAGGLQETQYF.

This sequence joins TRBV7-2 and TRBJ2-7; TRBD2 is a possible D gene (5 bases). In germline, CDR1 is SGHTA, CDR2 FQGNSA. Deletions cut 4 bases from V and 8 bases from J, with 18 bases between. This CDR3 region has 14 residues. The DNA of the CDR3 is TGTGCCAGCAGCTCCGGACTCAAGACCGACCAGCAGTACTTC. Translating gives CASSSGLKTDQQYF. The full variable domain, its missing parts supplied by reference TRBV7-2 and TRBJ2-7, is GAGVSQSPSNKVTEKGKDVELRCDPISGHTALYWYRQSLGQGLEFLIYFQGNSAPDKSGLPSDRFSAERTGGSVSTLTIQRTQQEDSAVYLCASSSGLKTDQQYFGPGTRLTVT.

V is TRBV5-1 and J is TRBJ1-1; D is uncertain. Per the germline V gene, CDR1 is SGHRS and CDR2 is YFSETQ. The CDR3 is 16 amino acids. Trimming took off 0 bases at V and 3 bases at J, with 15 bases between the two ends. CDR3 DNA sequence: TGCGCCAGCAGCTTGGGCCAAAAGCTCCCGGACACTGAAGCTTTCTTT. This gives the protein CASSLGQKLPDTEAFF.